Described below is a single T cell receptor beta chain sequence and its context. This receptor's antigen is unknown. No much larger clone is present one base from it, and per-base qualities are unavailable. This record belongs to a study of T cell responses to AZD1222 COVID-19 vaccine listed by TCRdb under 2021. Study-level background: A total of just over 230 trial participants underwent TCR sequencing, of whom 200 to 220 had received two doses of AZD1222 and approximately 26 had received two doses of the MenACWY control vaccine. Enrollment into the trials was organized by age into subgroups of 18-55, 56-69 and 70-plus years, and those subgroups contained roughly 150, 30 and 60 TCR-sequenced participants, respectively.

Here is what the overall study found, with its caveats: Spike-specific TCR breadth and depth rose significantly after two AZD1222 doses compared with day 0 and with MenACWY recipients. Participants were mostly white British and included more females than males, and it was suggested by the authors that clonal diversity may have been underestimated. Conclusions about previously exposed vaccinees were limited because only six AZD1222 recipients were SARS-CoV-2 seropositive at baseline. Reportedly, almost half of the unique spike-specific TCRs recognized epitopes lying outside the regions that are mutated in the B.1.351 and B.1.1.7 variants. Because no day 14 peak-response samples were available, repertoires were characterized only after the peak T cell response. The whole spike protein was spanned by vaccine-associated CD4 TCRs, and dominant responses were seen in regions 160-218 and 743-854. In the small 56-69-year group, the increase in depth fell short of significance, most likely because of low power.

CDR3 length: 14 amino acids, cysteine to phenylalanine. Solely the CDR3 DNA is kept, with 42 bases framed from the first base. Cut back by 2 bases and 7 bases, the V and J ends lie 12 bases apart. Based on the germline V gene, the CDR1 and CDR2 sequences are MGHDK and SYGVNS. The CDR3 regions of human TCRbeta chains were analyzed by immunosequencing. The authors' analysis ran thus. Repertoire TCRs were checked for matches against a reference library of SARS-CoV-2-specific TCRs that had been generated using the MIRA antigen-specificity platform. Breadth meant the fraction of unique TCRs that were SARS-CoV-2-associated, whereas depth meant the fraction of total T cells that were SARS-CoV-2-associated. Using the MIRA data, each spike-specific TCR was mapped to the spike region that the TCR reacts to and placed in a CD4 or CD8 class. Log10-transformed breadth and depth values were compared by one-way ANOVA with Sidak's multiple comparisons tests. Not all clones reach the TCRdb copy of this immuneACCESS table, which keeps in-frame sequences only. Checked studies attribute under half of the gap to unresolved V genes and leave the rest unexplained. That table supplies the V and J calls and clone size; D and trimming were determined from the DNA. This sample holds fewer than 200,000 clones; just under 90% were observed only once. The ten largest clones capture 3.5% to 4.5% of the sample.

The intended sense of this specimen's time point label: about 28 days (+/-7) after the second vaccine dose. The treatment or condition label for this specimen denotes: meningococcal conjugate vaccine given as trial control. Vaccinee samples were obtained from the UK trials COV001 and COV002, which included a single-blind randomized controlled phase 2/3 trial of AZD1222 (ChAdOx1 nCoV-19) in healthy adults. For TCRbeta chain sequencing, PBMC samples from trial participants were taken at day 0 and at day 28 after the second dose. The clonotype was recovered from an adult who received the MenACWY meningococcal vaccine as a control. This chain joins TRBV25-1 to TRBJ1-5, and TRBD1 may be the D gene, going by 5 matching bases. Sequenced here: peripheral blood, sampled 28 days after the second dose of the MenACWY control vaccine. The nucleotides are TGTGCCAGCAGTGAAGGTTCAGGGACGCAGCCCCAGCATTTT. Its protein is CASSEGSGTQPQHF. The full variable domain, completed from the reference TRBV25-1 and TRBJ1-5 proteins outside the CDR3, reads EADIYQTPRYLVIGTGKKITLECSQTMGHDKMYWYQQDPGMELHLIHYSYGVNSTEKGDLSSESTVSRIRTEHFPLTLESARPSHTSQYLCASSEGSGTQPQHFGDGTRLSIL.